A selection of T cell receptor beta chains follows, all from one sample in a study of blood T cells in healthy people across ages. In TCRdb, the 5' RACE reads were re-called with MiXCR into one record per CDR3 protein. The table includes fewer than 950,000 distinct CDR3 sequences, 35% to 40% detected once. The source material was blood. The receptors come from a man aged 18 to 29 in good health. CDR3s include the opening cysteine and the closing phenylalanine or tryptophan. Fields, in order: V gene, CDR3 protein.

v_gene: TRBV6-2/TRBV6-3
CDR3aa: CASKSTGGPPGELFF

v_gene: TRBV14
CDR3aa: CASSPLLASGHYYGYTF

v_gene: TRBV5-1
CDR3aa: CASSLVLVNTGELFF

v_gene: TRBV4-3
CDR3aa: CASSQDREPNEQFF

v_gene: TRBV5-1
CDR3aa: CASSPTLYSYEQYF

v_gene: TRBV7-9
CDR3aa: CASSSDWTNEQLFF

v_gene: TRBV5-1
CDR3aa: CASSLAEGSEELFF

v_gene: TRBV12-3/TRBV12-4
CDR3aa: CASTSGTSLATQYF

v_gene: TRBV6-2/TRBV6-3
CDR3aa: CASSYSRSPGTELYYGYTF

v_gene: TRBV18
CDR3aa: CASSAHLGETQYF

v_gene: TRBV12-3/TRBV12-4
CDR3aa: CASSLCAKETQYF

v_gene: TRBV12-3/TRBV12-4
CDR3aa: CASSPGPGAFF

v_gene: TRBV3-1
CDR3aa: CASSQGSGTRLGTQYF

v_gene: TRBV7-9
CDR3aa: CASSSPDSFGHYGYTF

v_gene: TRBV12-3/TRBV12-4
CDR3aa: CASSLASGRQPQHF

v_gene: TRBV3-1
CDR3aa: CASSPGYKTSTDTQYF

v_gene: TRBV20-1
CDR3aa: CSARDRGGGGDTF

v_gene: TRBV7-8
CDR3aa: CASSPAGRGLRYEQYF

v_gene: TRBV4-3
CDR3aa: CASSQDSGVSYEQYF

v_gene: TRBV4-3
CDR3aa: CASSSSPSEVDEQFF

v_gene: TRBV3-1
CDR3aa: CATQGVNTEAFF

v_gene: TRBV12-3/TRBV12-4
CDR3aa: CASNKIGGGTDTQYF

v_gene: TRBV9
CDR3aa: CASSALRGTDTQYF

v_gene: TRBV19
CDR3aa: CASSRLGDTQYF

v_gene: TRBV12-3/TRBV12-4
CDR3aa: CASSLTSGGSEQYF

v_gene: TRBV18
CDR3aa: CASSPGAERTEAFF

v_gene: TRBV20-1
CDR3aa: CSARTGGIGNQPQHF

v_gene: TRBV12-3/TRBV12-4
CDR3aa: CASSRTGENQPQHF

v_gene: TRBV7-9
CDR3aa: CASSLVTGKSNSPLHF

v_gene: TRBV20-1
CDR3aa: CSARDNRGVSSTNEKLFF

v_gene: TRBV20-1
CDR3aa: CSAGEQETQYF

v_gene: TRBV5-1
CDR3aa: CASSLGSETDTQYF

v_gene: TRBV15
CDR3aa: CATSRPETGSYGYTF

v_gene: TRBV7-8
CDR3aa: CAGRRTSGGNYNEQFF

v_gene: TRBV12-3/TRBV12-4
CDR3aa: CASSLGIAGGHYGQYF

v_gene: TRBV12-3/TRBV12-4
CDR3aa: CASSGDTNTEAFF

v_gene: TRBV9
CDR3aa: CASGSVSGRSYNEQCF

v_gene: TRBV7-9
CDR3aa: CASSSPGQGIGNTEAFF

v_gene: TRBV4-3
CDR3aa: CASSQDAGASNQPQHF

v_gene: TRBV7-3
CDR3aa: CASSLSGTGPPYNEQFF

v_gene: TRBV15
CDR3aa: CATSRDIASQETQYF

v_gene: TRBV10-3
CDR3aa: CAISESGQGRQETQYF

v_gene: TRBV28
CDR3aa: CASVQAGGNEKPFF

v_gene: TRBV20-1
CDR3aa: CSAEGAGIGGYTF

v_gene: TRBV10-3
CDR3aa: CAIRGTADHNYGYTF

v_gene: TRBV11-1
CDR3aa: CASSFGQPPYNEQYF

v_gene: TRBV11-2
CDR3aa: CASNLDEGSYNEQFF

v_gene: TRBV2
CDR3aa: CATTGVGNTIYF

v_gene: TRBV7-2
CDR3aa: CASTLSGGLSTDTQYF

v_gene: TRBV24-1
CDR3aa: CATSPGSYGYTF

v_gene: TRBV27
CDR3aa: CASTSRGGRNNEQFF

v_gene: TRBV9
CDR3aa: CASSVPAGGNADTQYF

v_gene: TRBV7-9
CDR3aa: CASSSREGLRTYF

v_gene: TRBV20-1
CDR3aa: CSASEGKAYTDTQYF

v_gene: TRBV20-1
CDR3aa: CSASPQETQFF